This entry concerns a single T cell receptor beta chain. What it recognizes is unknown. Distinct nucleotide sequences in the sample also encode this CDR3. This sample was taken from a study of siplizumab effects on memory and regulatory T cells. The study, taken as a whole, reports: Memory cells seemed less diverse than naive T cells, which also seemed major contributors to the alloresponse. Only a minority of proliferating CD4+ or CD8+ clones had an assignable naive or memory phenotype, with roughly 75-95% lacking one. Assignment to unstimulated subsets succeeded for only a minor fraction of the alloreactive clones.

Roughly 10^5 TCR templates underwent assay in every sample. This table comes from immunoSEQ multiplex PCR, and its TCRdb copy is limited to in-frame clones, with some not included. The sample shows around 99,000 clones, about 90% of them seen only once. V dropped 0 bases and J dropped 2 bases, with 4 bases sitting between them. CDR1 and CDR2 (germline): LNHDA, SQIVND (reference sequence). This CDR3 is 13 amino acids long. The sequenced sample was Tregs sorted from blood. This receptor was obtained from a human donor in good health. V and J are TRBV19 and TRBJ1-2; no clear D gene. CDR3 protein: CASSIDVNYGYTF. CDR3 DNA sequence: TGTGCCAGTAGTATAGACGTGAACTATGGCTACACCTTC. The whole variable domain, filled in from reference TRBV19 and TRBJ1-2, reads DGGITQSPKYLFRKEGQNVTLSCEQNLNHDAMYWYRQDPGQGLRLIYYSQIVNDFQKGDIAEGYSVSREKKESFPLTVTSAQKNPTAFYLCASSIDVNYGYTFGSGTRLTVV.